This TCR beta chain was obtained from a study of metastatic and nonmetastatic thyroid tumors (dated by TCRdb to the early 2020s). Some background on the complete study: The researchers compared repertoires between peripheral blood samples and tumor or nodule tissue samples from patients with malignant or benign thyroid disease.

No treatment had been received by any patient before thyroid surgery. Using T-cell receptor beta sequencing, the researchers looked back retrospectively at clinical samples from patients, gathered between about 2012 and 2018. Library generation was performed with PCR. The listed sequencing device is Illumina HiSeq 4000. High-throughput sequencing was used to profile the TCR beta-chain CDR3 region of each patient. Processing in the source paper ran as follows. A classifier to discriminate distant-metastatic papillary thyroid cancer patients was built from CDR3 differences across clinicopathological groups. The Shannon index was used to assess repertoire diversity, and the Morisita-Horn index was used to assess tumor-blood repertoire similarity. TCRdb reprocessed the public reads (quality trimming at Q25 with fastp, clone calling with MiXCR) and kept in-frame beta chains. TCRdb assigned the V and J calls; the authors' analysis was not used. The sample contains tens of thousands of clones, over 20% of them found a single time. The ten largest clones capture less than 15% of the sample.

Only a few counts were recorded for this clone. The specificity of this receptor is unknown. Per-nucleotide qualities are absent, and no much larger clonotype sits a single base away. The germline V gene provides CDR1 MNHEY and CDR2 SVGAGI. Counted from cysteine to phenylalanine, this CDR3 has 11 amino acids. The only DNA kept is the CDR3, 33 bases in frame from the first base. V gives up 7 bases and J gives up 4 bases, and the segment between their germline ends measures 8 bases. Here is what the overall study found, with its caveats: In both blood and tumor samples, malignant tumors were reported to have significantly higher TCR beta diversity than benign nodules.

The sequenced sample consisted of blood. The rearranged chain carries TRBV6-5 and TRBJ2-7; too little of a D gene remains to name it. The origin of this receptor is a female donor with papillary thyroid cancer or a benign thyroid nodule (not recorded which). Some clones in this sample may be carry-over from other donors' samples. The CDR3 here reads CASILRYEQYF. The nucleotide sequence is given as TGTGCCAGCATTTTGAGGTACGAGCAGTACTTC.